Presented here are 18 T cell receptor beta chains from one specimen sequenced in a study of blood T cell repertoires in COVID-19. Libraries were prepared by immunoSEQ multiplex PCR; TCRdb keeps only in-frame clonotypes and omits some of them. The top ten hold more than 3.5% of the sample, which has 150,000 to 180,000 clones, approximately 73% seen once. Material for sequencing was peripheral blood. The receptors come from a woman of 80 years or more with acute or convalescent COVID-19.

The chain uses TRBV7-3 and TRBJ1-1; TRBD1 aligns across 10 bases. J lost 7 bases, V lost 3 bases, and 2 bases had no gene match. Per the germline V gene, CDR1 is SGHTA and CDR2 is FQGTGA. CDR3 length: 13 amino acids. The chain's CDR3 is CASSLTGGGEAFF. Written as DNA, the CDR3 is TGTGCCAGCAGCTTGACAGGGGGCGGTGAAGCTTTCTTT.

This clone was counted between two and nine times. This chain uses TRBV7-9 with TRBJ2-5, with D hard to call. Germline V CDR1 and CDR2: SEHNR, FQNEAQ (reference sequence). Trimming cost V 3 bases and J 1 base, with 12 bases left between them. This CDR3 is built from 15 residues. The CDR3: CASSFSMTGQETQYF. CDR3 sequence (DNA): TGTGCCAGCAGCTTTTCCATGACGGGCCAAGAGACCCAGTACTTC.

The chain is built from TRBV19 and TRBJ2-3; the match to TRBD1 covers 11 bases. Trimming cost V 5 bases and J 3 bases; bases outside gene matches: 1. This CDR3 contains 14 residues. Germline CDR1 is LNHDA and CDR2 is SQIVND (reference sequence). CDR3 bases: TGTGCCAGTAGTGGACAGGGGGCTACAGATACGCAGTATTTT. Its translation is CASSGQGATDTQYF.

This chain links TRBV3-1 (or the pseudogene TRBV3-2) with TRBJ1-1; D perhaps matches TRBD1 (6 bases). V was cut by 3 bases and J by 0 bases, with 20 bases left in between. The length of the CDR3 is 18 residues. Germline CDR1 and CDR2: LGHDT and YNNKEL (reference sequence). The CDR3 DNA reads TGTGCCAGCAGCCACCCCTCTGTATATCAGGGGCTGAACACTGAAGCTTTCTTT. This translates into CASSHPSVYQGLNTEAFF.

V gene TRBV27 combines with J gene TRBJ2-2, with D perhaps TRBD2 (6 bases). The ends were cut back, 8 bases at V and 1 base at J, with 11 bases in the middle. This CDR3 is 14 amino acids long. The germline V gene has CDR1 MNHEY and CDR2 SMNVEV (reference sequence). The CDR3 here is CASGGWGNTGELFF. The CDR3 coding sequence is TGTGCCAGCGGAGGGTGGGGGAACACCGGGGAGCTGTTTTTT.

The chain has TRBV27 and TRBJ2-2; TRBD1 matches at 9 bases. V dropped 2 bases and J dropped 1; count of bases not matched to a gene: 5. The CDR3 is made up of 17 amino acids. The germline CDR1 and CDR2 sequences are MNHEY and SMNVEV (reference sequence). CDR3 loop: CASSLAGTGQNTGELFF. Here the CDR3 DNA reads TGTGCCAGCAGTTTAGCGGGGACAGGGCAGAACACCGGGGAGCTGTTTTTT.

This sequence joins TRBV10-3 and TRBJ1-1, with 7 bases identical to TRBD1. Germline loops: CDR1 ENHRY, CDR2 SYGVKD. V was pared by 4 bases and J by 3 bases, with 5 bases of the junction left unmatched. The CDR3 is made up of 14 amino acids. CDR3 residues: CAISGRGQYTEAFF. For the CDR3, the DNA is TGTGCCATCAGTGGTAGGGGGCAGTACACTGAAGCTTTCTTT.

V is TRBV7-2 and J is TRBJ2-5; 8 positions agree with TRBD2. Germline V CDR1 and CDR2: SGHTA, FQGNSA. The CDR3 is 14 residues long. The V segment lost 3 bases and the J segment 9 bases; nucleotides outside the gene matches: 9. As DNA, the CDR3 is TGTGCCAGCAGCTTTCAGCGGGAGCAAGCGGCCCAGTACTTC. Its translation is CASSFQREQAAQYF.

In its sample, this clone was seen a few times. This rearrangement joins TRBV6-5 to TRBJ2-1; maybe TRBD1 (6 bases). This CDR3 spans 15 amino acids. V was shortened by 6 bases and J by 4 bases, with 16 bases between the two germline ends. The V gene's germline CDR1 is MNHEY and CDR2 SVGAGI. CDR3 in amino acids: CASSHHRVRYNEQFF. CDR3 in DNA: TGTGCCAGCAGCCATCACAGGGTCCGGTACAATGAGCAGTTCTTC.

The J gene is TRBJ2-5, the V gene TRBV5-1; possible D gene TRBD1, 6 bases. The CDR3 covers 15 residues. Trimming left V 1 base short and J 2 bases short, with 12 bases between. The germline CDR1 and CDR2 sequences are SGHRS and YFSETQ. CDR3 residues: CASSLMGQIQETQYF. The CDR3 coding sequence is TGCGCCAGCAGCTTGATGGGACAAATTCAAGAGACCCAGTACTTC.

V usage is TRBV19 and J usage is TRBJ1-1, with D possibly TRBD1 on 6 matching bases. CDR3 size: 14 residues. Trimming pared 4 bases from V and 1 base from J, leaving 10 bases between. Germline CDR1 and CDR2: LNHDA and SQIVND (reference sequence). The CDR3, as DNA: TGTGCCAGTAGTACGGGGACAAAGAACACTGAAGCTTTCTTT. It is translated as CASSTGTKNTEAFF.

This chain joins TRBV6-2 or TRBV6-3 and TRBJ1-2; D is uncertain. The V end lost 2 bases, the J end lost 0 bases, and 10 bases lay between the germline ends. The germline V gene encodes CDR1 MNHEY and CDR2 SVGEGT. CDR3 length: 15 amino acids. CDR3 protein: CASSYSRKSNYGYTF. For the CDR3, the DNA is TGTGCCAGCAGTTACAGCAGGAAATCTAACTATGGCTACACCTTC.

This clone has just one count. The chain carries TRBV4-3 and TRBJ1-4; TRBD1 aligns across 7 bases. The CDR3 consists of 14 residues. Per the germline V gene, CDR1 is LGHNA and CDR2 is YSLEER. J was trimmed by 8 bases and V by 1 base; bases with no gene match: 4. The CDR3 loop is CASSQGWGQEKLFF. CDR3 coding DNA: TGCGCCAGCAGCCAAGGTTGGGGACAGGAAAAACTGTTTTTT.

This clone was observed a few times. The chain uses TRBV12-3 or TRBV12-4 and TRBJ1-1; maybe TRBD1 (5 bases). Deletions cut 5 bases from V and 7 bases from J, with 8 bases between. The CDR3 length is 11 residues. CDR3 coding DNA: TGTGCCAGCAGTACGGGGGTTGAAGCTTTCTTT. Translated: CASSTGVEAFF.

The chain combines TRBV20-1 with TRBJ1-1; tentative D call: TRBD1 (5 bases). The CDR3 sequence is 15 residues long. In germline, CDR1 is DFQATT, CDR2 SNEGSKA (reference sequence). The V end lost 6 bases, the J end lost 4 bases, and 21 bases lay between the germline ends. This CDR3 reads CSASQAVVRGTEAFF. The CDR3 nucleotides read TGCAGTGCCAGTCAGGCGGTCGTAAGGGGCACTGAAGCTTTCTTT.

This clone was detected only a few times. The rearrangement joins TRBV5-1 to TRBJ2-5; TRBD1 matches at 7 bases. The V gene end was trimmed by 4 bases and the J gene end by 2 bases; junction bases not matched to a gene: 8. The CDR3 length is 15 residues. In germline, CDR1 is SGHRS, CDR2 YFSETQ. The CDR3 bases are TGCGCCAGCAGCCCGGGACAGACAAAGCAAGAGACCCAGTACTTC. This encodes CASSPGQTKQETQYF.

The chain has TRBV7-6 and TRBJ2-1, with 9 nucleotides matching TRBD2. With 1 base clipped from V and 0 bases from J, the junction kept 4 bases outside the gene matches. The CDR3 sequence is 17 residues long. The germline V gene has CDR1 SGHVS and CDR2 FNYEAQ. This chain's CDR3 is CASSLGSSGSSYNEQFF. For the CDR3, the DNA is TGTGCCAGCAGCTTAGGTAGTAGCGGGAGCTCCTACAATGAGCAGTTCTTC. The full variable domain, its missing parts supplied by reference TRBV7-6 and TRBJ2-1, is GAGVSQSPRYKVTKRGQDVALRCDPISGHVSLYWYRQALGQGPEFLTYFNYEAQQDKSGLPNDRFSAERPEGSISTLTIQRTEQRDSAMYRCASSLGSSGSSYNEQFFGPGTRLTVL.

The chain has TRBV7-2 and TRBJ1-2, with D unresolved. The CDR3 is 15 residues long. Trimming stripped 5 bases from V and 0 bases from J, with 13 bases between. Germline V gene data show CDR1 as SGHTA and CDR2 as FQGNSA. CDR3 DNA sequence: TGTGCCAGCAGCCCCCGACGGGAAGCTAACTATGGCTACACCTTC. This translates into CASSPRREANYGYTF.